This T cell receptor (beta chain) was retrieved from a study of blood T cells in healthy people across ages. At the level of the study: Template switching retrieved approximately one barcoded beta molecule for each two T cells.

A second PCR of 7 to 11 cycles used a sample-barcoded 5' primer and a J-beta primer mix. Each CDR3 protein is one row after TCRdb ran MiXCR on the 5' RACE reads. The sample yields roughly 790,000 distinct CDR3 sequences, roughly two fifths seen once. Per-sample yields of isolated PBMCs were at least 6.5 million. Germline V gives CDR1 MDHEN, CDR2 SYDVKM. V was shortened by 6 bases and J by 1 base, with 15 bases between the two germline ends. The length of the CDR3 is 15 residues. Material for sequencing was blood. The chain recombines TRBV28 with TRBJ1-1; D is unresolved. The receptor was isolated from an older woman in good health. The CDR3 loop reads CASSPSGRANTEAFF. Here the CDR3 DNA reads TGTGCCAGCAGCCCGTCGGGGAGGGCGAACACTGAAGCTTTCTTT.